This entry lists 20 T cell receptor beta chains sequenced from one sample in a study of T cells in Graves' hyperthyroidism and ophthalmopathy. RNA transcripts provided the source from which TCR beta CDR3 regions were amplified. The TCR CDR3 first-round RT-PCR relied on the HTBI primer set. MiXCR, applied by TCRdb to the multiplex PCR reads, yields one record per CDR3 protein. The repertoire holds approximately 58,000 distinct CDR3 sequences, with around 50% as singletons. Sequencing was done on a sample of blood. The receptors were gathered from a woman aged 25 to 39 with Graves' ophthalmopathy.

Ten or more counts support this clonotype. This chain joins TRBV5-1 and TRBJ2-3; TRBD1 or TRBD2 may be the D gene (5 bases each). CDR1 and CDR2 (germline): SGHRS, YFSETQ. The V gene lost 4 bases and the J gene lost 0 bases, with 15 bases spanning the gap. The CDR3 runs to 16 residues. For the CDR3, the DNA is TGCGCCAGCAGCATCGGGACCACTGATAGCACAGATACGCAGTATTTT. This translates into CASSIGTTDSTDTQYF.

V usage is TRBV29-1 and J usage is TRBJ2-3; D is possibly TRBD2 (6 bases). V was trimmed by 8 bases and J by 2 bases, leaving 14 bases between them. Germline CDR1 is SQVTM and CDR2 is ANQGSEA. This CDR3 contains 13 residues. The CDR3 DNA sequence: TGCAGCAGTGACGGGGGATCCACAGATACGCAGTATTTT. It translates to CSSDGGSTDTQYF.

V usage is TRBV13 and J usage is TRBJ2-2; 7 bases are shared with TRBD2. The germline CDR1 and CDR2 sequences are PRHDT and FYEKMQ (reference sequence). This CDR3 region has 16 residues. V trimming: 7 bases; J trimming: 2 bases; junction bases outside the gene matches: 10. CDR3 region: CASTAGSGINTGELFF. DNA of the CDR3: TGTGCCAGCACGGCGGGGAGCGGGATAAACACCGGGGAGCTGTTTTTT.

The chain combines TRBV29-1 with TRBJ2-7; the D gene could be TRBD1 or TRBD2 (5 bases each). Germline-derived CDR1 and CDR2 are SQVTM and ANQGSEA. The CDR3 length is 12 residues. CDR3 region: CSLAGTPHEQYF. Here the CDR3 DNA reads TGCAGTCTCGCCGGGACCCCGCACGAGCAGTACTTC.

This clonotype was picked up many times. The genes are TRBV27 and TRBJ2-1; D is undetermined. The CDR3 sequence is 14 residues long. V lost 6 bases and J lost 6, with 15 bases in between. Per germline, CDR1 MNHEY and CDR2 SMNVEV (reference sequence). The CDR3 is CASSSSTLGNEQFF. The CDR3 DNA reads TGTGCCAGCAGCTCTAGTACGTTGGGCAATGAGCAGTTCTTC.

As regards this clonotype: The CDR3 end shows no conserved phenylalanine or tryptophan, and so a read error is likely. The DNA is left out, because the CDR3 cannot be placed on it with certainty; the CDR3 is given as TCRdb lists it. The rearrangement uses TRBV7-8 and TRBJ2-7; the table calls TRBD2, which could not be checked here. Germline V lookup: CDR1 SGHVS, CDR2 FQNEAQ. Counting both end residues, the CDR3 totals 11 amino acids. The CDR3 reads CASRWKSSGSS.

This clonotype was counted at least ten times. This rearrangement joins TRBV5-1 to TRBJ1-2; D not resolved. This CDR3 has 14 amino acids. V was trimmed by 5 bases and J by 0 bases, leaving 11 bases between them. Germline assignment: CDR1 SGHRS and CDR2 YFSETQ. For the CDR3, the DNA is TGCGCCAGCAGTTCGGCCGGGGCTAACTATGGCTACACCTTC. Amino acids: CASSSAGANYGYTF.

Note on this clonotype: This may come from a read error, since a much larger clone is one base off. This chain links TRBV10-3 with TRBJ1-4, with unresolved D. Germline V gene data show CDR1 as ENHRY and CDR2 as SYGVKD. This CDR3 has 13 amino acids. Trimming stripped 11 bases from V and 8 bases from J, with 18 bases between. The CDR3 protein is CAPHPSVWEKLFF. The DNA for the CDR3 is TGTGCCCCCCACCCGTCTGTCTGGGAAAAACTGTTTTTT.

This chain uses TRBV19 with TRBJ2-2; 10 nucleotides line up with TRBD2. The CDR3 sequence is 15 residues long. Germline loops: CDR1 LNHDA, CDR2 SQIVND (reference sequence). The ends lost 5 bases at V and 5 bases at J; junction bases unmatched: 5. The CDR3 DNA sequence: TGTGCCAGTAGTCACAGCGGGAGGGGGACCGGGGAGCTGTTTTTT. Translating gives CASSHSGRGTGELFF.

This clonotype was found many times. This chain uses TRBV9 with TRBJ2-5, with a weak D call TRBD2 (5 bases). CDR3 length equals 14 residues. Germline-derived CDR1 and CDR2 are SGDLS and YYNGEE. The V gene lost 2 bases and the J gene lost 5 bases, with 13 bases spanning the gap. The CDR3 nucleotides read TGTGCCAGCAGCGTCACCGCCTCGGGGGAGACCCAGTACTTC. It specifies CASSVTASGETQYF.

This clonotype qualifies as medium-sized. This chain links TRBV25-1 with TRBJ2-3, with D possibly matching TRBD1 (5 bases). Per the germline V gene, CDR1 is MGHDK and CDR2 is SYGVNS. The CDR3 totals 18 residues. The ends were cut back, 1 base at V and 2 bases at J, with 19 bases in the middle. CDR3 sequence: CASSEFGAFEKDTDTQYF. The CDR3 coding sequence is TGTGCCAGCAGTGAATTTGGGGCCTTCGAAAAAGACACAGATACGCAGTATTTT.

In the case of this clonotype: Since a much larger clone is just one base distant, this may be a read error. V usage is TRBV6-5 and J usage is TRBJ2-1; D might be TRBD2 (6 bases). CDR1 and CDR2 from the germline V gene are MNHEY and SVGAGI. The CDR3 is made up of 12 amino acids. CDR3 DNA: TGTGCCAGCACGAGACTAGATAGTGAGCAGTCCTTC. This encodes CASTRLDSEQSF.

In its sample, this clonotype was seen many times. The rearrangement uses TRBV6-1 and TRBJ2-7, with 8 bases fitting TRBD2. This CDR3 spans 16 amino acids. With V trimmed by 1 base and J by 5 bases, 10 bases remained unmatched. From germline, CDR1 is MNHNS and CDR2 SASEGT. The CDR3 DNA is TGTGCCAGCAGTGAAGGATCGGGAGGGGAATACAACGAGCAGTACTTC. Its translation is CASSEGSGGEYNEQYF.

Points on this clonotype: No conserved phenylalanine or tryptophan is present at the end of the CDR3, so a read error is the likely explanation. This rearrangement joins TRBV15 to TRBJ2-1, with 11 nucleotides matching TRBD2. Germline CDR1 is LNHNV and CDR2 is YYDKDF (reference sequence). V lost 2 bases, J lost 9 bases, and 6 bases stayed unmatched. This CDR3 region has 15 residues. The CDR3 nucleotides read TGTGCCACCAGCAGAATAGCGGGAGGGCCGGGTGAGCAGTTCTCC. Translation: CATSRIAGGPGEQFS.

The CDR3 sequence: CASSDGTSGSYEHF. CDR3 bases: TGTGCCAGCAGCGACGGGACTAGCGGTTCCTACGAGCATTTT. The chain has TRBV11-2 and TRBJ1-5; maybe TRBD1 (5 bases). CDR1 SGHAT and CDR2 FQNNGV come from the germline V gene. With 5 bases removed from V and 14 bases from J, the gap between germline ends came to 22 bases. The CDR3 totals 14 residues.

This clonotype was seen ten or more times. CDR3 nucleotides: TGTGCCAGCAGTTTTACTGTGTATGGGGTGAGTGGGAGCAATCAGCCCCAGCATTTT. Its protein product is CASSFTVYGVSGSNQPQHF. The chain couples TRBV2 to TRBJ1-5; D not certain. V lost 5 bases and J 1 base, leaving 24 bases between the germline ends. This CDR3 contains 19 residues. The germline V gene encodes CDR1 SNHLY and CDR2 FYNNEI.

Worth noting for this clonotype: This could be a read error, since a much larger clone is one nucleotide away. The chain carries TRBV12-3 or TRBV12-4 and TRBJ2-7; possible D gene TRBD2, 5 bases. This CDR3 spans 15 amino acids. The CDR3 DNA reads TGTGCCAGCAGCCAAGTAAGCGGCCCCCTTTACGAGCAGGACTTC. Translated: CASSQVSGPLYEQDF.

This clonotype appeared many times. The chain joins TRBV4-1 to TRBJ1-5, with D perhaps matching TRBD1 (5 bases). This CDR3 is 14 amino acids long. CDR1 MGHRA and CDR2 YSYEKL come from the germline V gene. V lost 3 bases to trimming and J lost 1 base, with 7 bases between them. The CDR3 region has the DNA TGCGCCAGCAGCCAGGGGGGGAGCAATCAGCCCCAGCATTTT. Protein: CASSQGGSNQPQHF.

The gene calls are TRBV2 and TRBJ2-7; TRBD1 matches 8 bases. The CDR3 has 14 amino acids. V trimming: 4 bases; J trimming: 7 bases; junction bases outside the gene matches: 9. CDR1 and CDR2 from the germline V gene are SNHLY and FYNNEI. CDR3 loop: CASSGRTGTLEQYF. CDR3 nucleotide sequence: TGTGCCAGCAGTGGCAGGACAGGGACCTTAGAGCAGTACTTC.

The sample holds many counts of this clonotype. This sequence joins TRBV3-1 and TRBJ2-7; D is unresolved. CDR1 LGHDT and CDR2 YNNKEL come from the germline V gene (reference sequence). The V and J ends lost 4 bases and 4 bases respectively, with 14 bases between them. The CDR3 totals 14 residues. The CDR3 loop reads CASSPVFSGYEQYF. The CDR3, as DNA: TGTGCCAGCAGCCCGGTCTTTTCCGGTTACGAGCAGTACTTC.